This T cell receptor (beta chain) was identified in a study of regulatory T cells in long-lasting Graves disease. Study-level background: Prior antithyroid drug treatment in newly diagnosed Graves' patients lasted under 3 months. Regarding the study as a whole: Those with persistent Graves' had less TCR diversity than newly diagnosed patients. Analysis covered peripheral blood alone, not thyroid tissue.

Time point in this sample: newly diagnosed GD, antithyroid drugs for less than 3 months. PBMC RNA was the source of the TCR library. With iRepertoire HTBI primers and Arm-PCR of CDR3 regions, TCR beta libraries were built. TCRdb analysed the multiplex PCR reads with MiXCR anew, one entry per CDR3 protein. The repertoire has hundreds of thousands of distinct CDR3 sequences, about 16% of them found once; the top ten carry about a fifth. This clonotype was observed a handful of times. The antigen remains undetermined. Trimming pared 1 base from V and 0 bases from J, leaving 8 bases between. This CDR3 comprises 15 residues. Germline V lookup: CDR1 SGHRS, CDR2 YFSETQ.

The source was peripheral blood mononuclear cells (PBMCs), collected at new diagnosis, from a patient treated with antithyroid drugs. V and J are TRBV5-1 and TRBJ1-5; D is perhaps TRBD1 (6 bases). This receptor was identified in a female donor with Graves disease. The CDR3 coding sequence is TGCGCCAGCAGCTTGTACAGGGTTAGCAATCAGCCCCAGCATTTT. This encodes CASSLYRVSNQPQHF.